The T cell receptor (beta chain) described here comes from a study of blood T cell repertoires in COVID-19. Overall study: Acute and convalescent COVID-19 samples came from the United States, Italy and Spain.

Only in-frame clones appear in the TCRdb table, and some are missing; sequencing was by immunoSEQ multiplex PCR. Of 200,000 to 250,000 clones listed, roughly 84% are singletons. From germline, CDR1 is MNHEY and CDR2 SVGEGT. The junction had 7 bases not matched to a gene; V was cut back by 4 bases and J by 4 bases. CDR3 length equals 15 residues. Participants were aged about 18 to 100 years from around 26 US areas. Participants had their cohort set by participant-reported clinical history. Cohort 3 donors were reported recovered after two negative PCRs, clearance, or symptom resolution. The V gene is TRBV6-2 or TRBV6-3, the J gene TRBJ2-1; 7 nucleotides align to TRBD2. The sequenced sample consisted of PBMCs or T cells enriched from blood (not recorded which). This clonotype originated in a woman aged 40 to 55 who had recovered from COVID-19. The CDR3 coding sequence is TGTGCCAGCAGTTTTGGACTAGGGTTTTACAATGAGCAGTTCTTC. Protein product: CASSFGLGFYNEQFF.